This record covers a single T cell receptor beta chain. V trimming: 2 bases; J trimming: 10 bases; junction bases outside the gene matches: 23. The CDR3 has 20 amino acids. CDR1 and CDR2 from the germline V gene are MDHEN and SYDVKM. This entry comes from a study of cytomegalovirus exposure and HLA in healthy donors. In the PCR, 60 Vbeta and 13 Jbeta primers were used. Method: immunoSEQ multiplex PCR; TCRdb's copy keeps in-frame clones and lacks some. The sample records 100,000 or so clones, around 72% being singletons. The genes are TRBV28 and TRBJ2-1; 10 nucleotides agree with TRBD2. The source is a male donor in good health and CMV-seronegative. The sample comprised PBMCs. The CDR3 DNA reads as TGTGCCAGCAGTTTAAATTTTGGGGGGTCCGGGCTAGCGGGAGTCAACGAGCAGTTCTTC. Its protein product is CASSLNFGGSGLAGVNEQFF.